The entry below gives a single T cell receptor (beta chain) sequence along with its context. The sample comes from a study of cytomegalovirus exposure and HLA in healthy donors. V lost 3 bases and J lost 3; bases outside the gene matches: 12. The germline V gene has CDR1 LGHNT and CDR2 FRNRAP. This CDR3 region has 17 residues. 13 Jbeta primers and 60 Vbeta primers were used for the PCR. TCRdb's copy holds only in-frame clones and misses some; the assay was immunoSEQ multiplex PCR. The sample holds fewer than 110,000 clones; around 83% are singletons and the top ten take 3.5% to 5%. The source is a man aged 30 to 45 in good health and CMV-seronegative. Sequencing used PBMCs. This chain joins TRBV12-5 and TRBJ1-1; 8 bases fit TRBD1. The CDR3 nucleotides read TGTGCTAGTGGTTTAACGACAGGGGCTGACACGGACACTGAAGCTTTCTTT. Translating gives CASGLTTGADTDTEAFF.